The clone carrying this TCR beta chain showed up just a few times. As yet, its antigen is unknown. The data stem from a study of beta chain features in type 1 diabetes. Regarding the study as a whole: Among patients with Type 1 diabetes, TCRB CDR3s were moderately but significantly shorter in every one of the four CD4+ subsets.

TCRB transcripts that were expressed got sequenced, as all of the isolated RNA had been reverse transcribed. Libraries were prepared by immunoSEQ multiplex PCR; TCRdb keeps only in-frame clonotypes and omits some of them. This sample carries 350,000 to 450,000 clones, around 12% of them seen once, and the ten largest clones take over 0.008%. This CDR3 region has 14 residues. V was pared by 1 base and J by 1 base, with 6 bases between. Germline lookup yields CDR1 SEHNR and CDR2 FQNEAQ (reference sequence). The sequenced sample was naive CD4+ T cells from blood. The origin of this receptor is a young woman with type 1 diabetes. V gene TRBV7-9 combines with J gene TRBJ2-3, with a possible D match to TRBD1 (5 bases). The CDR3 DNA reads TGTGCCAGCAGCTTAGTCAGGGGCACAGATACGCAGTATTTT. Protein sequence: CASSLVRGTDTQYF.